This paragraph covers one TCR beta chain sequence. The antigen it recognizes is unknown. Per-base qualities were not stored, and no clone one base away is much larger. V is trimmed back by 4 bases and J by 2 bases, and the junction contains 9 bases that no gene match accounts for. The germline V gene sets CDR1 to LGHNA and CDR2 to YNFKEQ. The CDR3 holds 16 amino acids from the cysteine to the phenylalanine. CDR3 DNA only is kept here, 48 bases in frame from base 1. Libraries came from PCR. The sample was run on an Illumina HiSeq 2500. TCR libraries were prepared with molecular barcoding, using unique molecular identifiers to normalize TCRbeta repertoire quantification. Through fastp at Q25 and MiXCR, TCRdb rebuilt clones from the public reads, retaining in-frame beta chains. Entries are consolidated by CDR3 protein sequence, retaining the most common genes and DNA. The sample table lists about 310,000 distinct CDR3 sequences, around 25% of them with a count of one. The leading ten clones occupy 11% of the sample.

The data were taken from a study of T-cell reconstitution after alpha-beta-depleted transplantation in children (dated by TCRdb to about 2016). With respect to the entire study: The study quantitatively tracked T-cell immune reconstitution after TCRalphabeta/CD19-depleted allogeneic hematopoietic cell transplantation in children using TCR repertoire profiling.

According to the study, the label for this sample's treatment or condition signals: allogeneic hematopoietic cell transplantation with graft depleted of TCRalphabeta T cells and CD19 B cells. TCRalphabeta/CD19-depleted allogeneic hematopoietic cell grafts were given to the transplant recipients, all of whom were children. Summary of the overall study and its limitations: Hyperexpanded clone frequencies declined over subsequent months; after one year, T-cell counts and TCRbeta diversity were mostly attributed to newly produced T cells. The apparently early alphabetaT-cell count recovery about two months after transplant was reportedly dependent on only several hundred rapidly expanded clones derived from non-depleted graft cells. In some patients, the high TCRbeta diversity seen at day 60 was put down to recipient T cells and intrathymic progenitors that had survived conditioning.

This receptor was taken from a male patient under 18 who had a stem cell transplant for acute lymphoblastic leukemia, so the T cells may come from the graft donor. Sequencing used PBMCs, mostly from graft donor cells, obtained 180 days after TCRalphabeta/CD19-depleted stem cell transplant. Recombination joined TRBV4-2 with TRBJ2-7; 9 bases in the middle match TRBD2. This receptor has the CDR3 CASSLRSSGGTYEQYF. The nucleotide sequence reads as follows: TGTGCCAGCAGCCTCAGGAGTAGCGGGGGAACCTACGAGCAGTACTTC.